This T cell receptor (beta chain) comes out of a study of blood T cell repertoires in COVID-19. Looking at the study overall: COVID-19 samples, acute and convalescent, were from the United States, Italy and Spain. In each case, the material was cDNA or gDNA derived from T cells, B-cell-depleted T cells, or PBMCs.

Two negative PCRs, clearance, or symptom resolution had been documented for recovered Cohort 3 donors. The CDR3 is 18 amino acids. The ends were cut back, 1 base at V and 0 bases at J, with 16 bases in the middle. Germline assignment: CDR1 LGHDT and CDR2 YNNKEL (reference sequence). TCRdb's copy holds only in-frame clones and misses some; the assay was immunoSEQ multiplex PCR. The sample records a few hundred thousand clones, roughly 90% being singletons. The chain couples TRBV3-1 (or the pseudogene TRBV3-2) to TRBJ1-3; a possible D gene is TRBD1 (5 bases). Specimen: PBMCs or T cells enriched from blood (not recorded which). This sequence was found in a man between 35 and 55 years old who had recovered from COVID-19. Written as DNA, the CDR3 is TGTGCCAGCAGCCAAGCCTGGGGGGGGATGAGCTCTGGAAACACCATATATTTT. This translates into CASSQAWGGMSSGNTIYF.